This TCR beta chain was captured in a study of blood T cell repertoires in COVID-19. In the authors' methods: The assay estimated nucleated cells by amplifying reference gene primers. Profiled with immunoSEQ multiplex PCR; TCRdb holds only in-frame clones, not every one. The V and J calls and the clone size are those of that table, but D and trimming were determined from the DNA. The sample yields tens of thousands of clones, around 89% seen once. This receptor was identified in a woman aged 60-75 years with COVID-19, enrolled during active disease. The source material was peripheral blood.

This CDR3 reads CASKAGGLTGISNQPQHF. CDR3 nucleotides: TGTGCCAGCAAAGCCGGGGGATTGACAGGGATTAGCAATCAGCCCCAGCATTTT. This chain links TRBV27 with TRBJ1-5, with TRBD1 matching 7 bases. V trimming: 7 bases; J trimming: 0 bases; junction bases outside the gene matches: 15. Germline CDR1 MNHEY, CDR2 SMNVEV (reference sequence). The CDR3 has 18 amino acids.